This T cell receptor (beta chain) comes out of a study of T cells in Graves' hyperthyroidism and ophthalmopathy. In making diagnoses, clinical symptoms, serum thyroxine and TRAb, thyroid ultrasound and orbital computed tomography were all used. TCR beta CDR3 regions were amplified from RNA. The TCR CDR3 first-round RT-PCR relied on the HTBI primer set. Each CDR3 protein gets one entry after TCRdb re-called the multiplex PCR reads with MiXCR. The data hold about 420,000 distinct CDR3 sequences, with roughly an eighth observed a single time. This clonotype was found a few times. Germline V gene data show CDR1 as MNHEY and CDR2 as SMNVEV (reference sequence). The J segment lost 7 bases and the V segment lost 4 bases, leaving 3 bases of the junction unmatched. This CDR3 is 13 amino acids long.

This TCR came from a woman aged 18 to 35 with Graves' hyperthyroidism. Sequenced: blood. The V and J genes are TRBV27 and TRBJ1-1; 10 nucleotides agree with TRBD1. The CDR3 spells CASSWGTGVEAFF. DNA for the CDR3: TGTGCCAGCAGTTGGGGGACAGGGGTTGAAGCTTTCTTT.